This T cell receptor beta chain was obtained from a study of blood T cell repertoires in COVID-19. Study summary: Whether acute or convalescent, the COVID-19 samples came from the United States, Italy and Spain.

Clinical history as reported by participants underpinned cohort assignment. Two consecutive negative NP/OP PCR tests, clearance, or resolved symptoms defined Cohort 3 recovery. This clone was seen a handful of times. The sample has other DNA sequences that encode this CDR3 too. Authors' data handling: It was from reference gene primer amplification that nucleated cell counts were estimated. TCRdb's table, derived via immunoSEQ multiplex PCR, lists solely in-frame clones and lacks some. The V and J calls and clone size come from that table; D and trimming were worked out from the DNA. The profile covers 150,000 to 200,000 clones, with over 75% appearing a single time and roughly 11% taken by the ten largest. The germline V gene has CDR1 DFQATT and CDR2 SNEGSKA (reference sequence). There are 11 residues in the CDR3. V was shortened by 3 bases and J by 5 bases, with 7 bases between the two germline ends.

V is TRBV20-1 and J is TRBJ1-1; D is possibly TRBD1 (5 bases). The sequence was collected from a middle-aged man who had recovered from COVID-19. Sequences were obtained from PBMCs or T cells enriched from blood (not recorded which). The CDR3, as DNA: TGCAGTGCTAGGGGGGGAACTGAAGCTTTCTTT. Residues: CSARGGTEAFF.